The text below deals with one TCR beta chain. The sample comes from a study of glioma-infiltrating T cells after dendritic cell vaccination. The V and J ends lost 1 base and 7 bases, in that order; junction bases with no gene match: 6. The germline V gene has CDR1 KGHSH and CDR2 LQKENI. This CDR3 region has 14 residues. Sequenced by immunoSEQ multiplex PCR; TCRdb stores in-frame clones only, minus some. The table includes 75,000 to 95,000 clones, 70% to 90% detected once. Time point defined: after dendritic cell vaccination, including at tumor progression/relapse. V gene TRBV18 combines with J gene TRBJ1-1; 7 bases map to TRBD1. The clonotype comes from a human donor with glioblastoma. The starting material was blood, obtained after dendritic cell vaccination. The CDR3 nucleotides read TGTGCCAGCTCACCACAGGGGACAGCTGATGAAGCTTTCTTT. Translated: CASSPQGTADEAFF. Based on the CDR3 plus reference TRBV18 and TRBJ1-1, the full variable domain is NAGVMQNPRHLVRRRGQEARLRCSPMKGHSHVYWYRQLPEEGLKFMVYLQKENIIDESGMPKERFSAEFPKEGPSILRIQQVVRGDSAAYFCASSPQGTADEAFFGQGTRLTVV.